This entry concerns a single T cell receptor beta chain. Its antigen is unidentified. This sample is part of a study of OX40 agonist ivuxolimab in advanced cancers. Background on the study: There were three patients with partial responses, one having hepatocellular carcinoma and two cutaneous melanoma.

Study results and limitations: Low normalized clonal expansion also occurred in some nonresponding patients.

Profiled with immunoSEQ multiplex PCR; TCRdb holds only in-frame clones, not every one. The sample includes nearly 50,000 clones, roughly 84% seen only once; the top ten take around 0.64%. The CDR3 runs 16 residues. V dropped 5 bases and J dropped 7 bases, with 20 bases sitting between them. Germline V gene sequence: CDR1 LNHDA, CDR2 SQIVND (reference sequence). The receptor comes from an adult with an advanced solid tumor such as melanoma, head and neck, liver or kidney cancer. V usage is TRBV19 and J usage is TRBJ1-4; maybe TRBD1 (6 bases). This material consisted of CD4+ or CD8+ T cells sorted from blood, taken in a trial of the OX40 agonist ivuxolimab. CDR3: CASSPDRGGQGEKLFF. The CDR3 DNA is TGTGCCAGTAGTCCAGATAGGGGGGGGCAGGGTGAAAAACTGTTTTTT.